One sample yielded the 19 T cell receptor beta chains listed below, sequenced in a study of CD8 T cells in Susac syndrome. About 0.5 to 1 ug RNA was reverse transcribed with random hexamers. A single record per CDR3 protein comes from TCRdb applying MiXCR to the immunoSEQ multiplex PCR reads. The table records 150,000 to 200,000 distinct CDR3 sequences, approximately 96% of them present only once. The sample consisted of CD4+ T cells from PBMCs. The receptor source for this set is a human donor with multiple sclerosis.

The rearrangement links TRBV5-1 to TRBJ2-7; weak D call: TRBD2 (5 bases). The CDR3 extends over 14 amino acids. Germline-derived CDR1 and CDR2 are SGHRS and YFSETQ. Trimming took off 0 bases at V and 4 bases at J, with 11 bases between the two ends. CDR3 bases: TGCGCCAGCAGCTTGGCCGACACGGGATACGAGCAGTACTTC. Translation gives CASSLADTGYEQYF.

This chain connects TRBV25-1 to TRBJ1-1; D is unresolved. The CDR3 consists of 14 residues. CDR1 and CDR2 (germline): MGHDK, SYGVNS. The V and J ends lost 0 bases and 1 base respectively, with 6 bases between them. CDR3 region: CASSEYRQNTEAFF. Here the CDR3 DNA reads TGTGCCAGCAGTGAATACAGGCAGAACACTGAAGCTTTCTTT.

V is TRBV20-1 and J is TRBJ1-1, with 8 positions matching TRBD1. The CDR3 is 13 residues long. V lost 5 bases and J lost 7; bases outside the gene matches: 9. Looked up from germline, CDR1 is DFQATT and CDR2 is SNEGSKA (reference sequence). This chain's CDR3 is CSAGGQGVSEAFF. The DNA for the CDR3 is TGCAGTGCTGGTGGACAGGGTGTAAGTGAAGCTTTCTTT.

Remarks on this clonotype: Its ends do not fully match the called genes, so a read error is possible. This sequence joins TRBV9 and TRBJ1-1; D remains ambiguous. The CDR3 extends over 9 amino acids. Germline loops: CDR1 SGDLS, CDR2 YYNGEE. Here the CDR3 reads CASSVPRRF. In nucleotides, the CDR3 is TGTGCCAGCAGCGTACCTAGACGATTT. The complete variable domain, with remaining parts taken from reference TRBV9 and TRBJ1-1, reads DSGVTQTPKHLITATGQRVTLRCSPRSGDLSVYWYQQSLDQGLQFLIQYYNGEERAKGNILERFSAQQFPDLHSELNLSSLELGDSALYFCASSVPRRFGQGTRLTVV.

DNA for the CDR3: TGCAGTGCTAGAGAGGGATTGTGGGGGTATGGCTACACCTTC. It specifies CSAREGLWGYGYTF. The chain uses TRBV20-1 and TRBJ1-2; tentative D call: TRBD1 (5 bases). The germline V gene encodes CDR1 DFQATT and CDR2 SNEGSKA (reference sequence). CDR3 length equals 14 residues. The V end was cut by 0 bases, the J end by 5 bases, with 13 bases between.

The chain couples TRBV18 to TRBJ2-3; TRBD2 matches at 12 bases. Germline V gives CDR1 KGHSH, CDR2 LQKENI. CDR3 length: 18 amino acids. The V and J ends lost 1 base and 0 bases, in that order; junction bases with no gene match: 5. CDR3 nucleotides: TGTGCCAGCTCACCACTGCCTAGCGGGGGGGCTAGCACAGATACGCAGTATTTT. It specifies CASSPLPSGGASTDTQYF.

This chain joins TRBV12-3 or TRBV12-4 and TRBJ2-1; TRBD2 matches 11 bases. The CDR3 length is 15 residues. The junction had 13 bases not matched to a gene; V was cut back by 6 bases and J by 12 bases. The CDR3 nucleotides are TGTGCCAGCAGACCCACTAGCGGGGGTGCCTCTGGGCAGTTCTTC. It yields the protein CASRPTSGGASGQFF.

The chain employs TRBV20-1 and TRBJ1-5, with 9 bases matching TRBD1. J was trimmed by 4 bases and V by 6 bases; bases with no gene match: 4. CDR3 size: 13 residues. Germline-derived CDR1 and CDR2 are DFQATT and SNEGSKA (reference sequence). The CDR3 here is CSAVDRGNQPQHF. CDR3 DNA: TGCAGTGCAGTTGACAGGGGGAATCAGCCCCAGCATTTT.

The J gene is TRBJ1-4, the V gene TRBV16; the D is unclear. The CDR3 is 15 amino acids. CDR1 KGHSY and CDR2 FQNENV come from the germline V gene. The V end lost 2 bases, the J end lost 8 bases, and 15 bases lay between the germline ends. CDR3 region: CASSQGLAGGEKLFF. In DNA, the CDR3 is TGTGCCAGCAGCCAAGGCCTAGCAGGAGGCGAAAAACTGTTTTTT.

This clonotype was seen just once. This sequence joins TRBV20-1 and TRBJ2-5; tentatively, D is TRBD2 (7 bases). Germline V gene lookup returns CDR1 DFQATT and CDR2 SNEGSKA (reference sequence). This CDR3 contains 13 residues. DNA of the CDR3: TGCACCGCGAAGGGGGGGGGACAAGAGACCCAGTACTTC. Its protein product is CTAKGGGQETQYF.

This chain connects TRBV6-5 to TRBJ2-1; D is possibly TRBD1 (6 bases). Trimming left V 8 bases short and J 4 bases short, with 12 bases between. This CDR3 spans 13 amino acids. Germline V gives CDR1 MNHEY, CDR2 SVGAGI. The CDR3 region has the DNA TGTGCCAGCCACAGGGATCCTTACAATGAGCAGTTCTTC. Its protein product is CASHRDPYNEQFF.

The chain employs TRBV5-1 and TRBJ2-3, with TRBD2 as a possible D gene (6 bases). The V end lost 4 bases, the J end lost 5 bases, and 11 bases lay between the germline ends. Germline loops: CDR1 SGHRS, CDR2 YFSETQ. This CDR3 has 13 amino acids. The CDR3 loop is CASSPSGGDTQYF. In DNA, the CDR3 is TGCGCCAGCAGCCCTTCCGGGGGAGATACGCAGTATTTT. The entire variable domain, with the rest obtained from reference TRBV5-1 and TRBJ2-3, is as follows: KAGVTQTPRYLIKTRGQQVTLSCSPISGHRSVSWYQQTPGQGLQFLFEYFSETQRNKGNFPGRFSGRQFSNSRSEMNVSTLELGDSALYLCASSPSGGDTQYFGPGTRLTVL.

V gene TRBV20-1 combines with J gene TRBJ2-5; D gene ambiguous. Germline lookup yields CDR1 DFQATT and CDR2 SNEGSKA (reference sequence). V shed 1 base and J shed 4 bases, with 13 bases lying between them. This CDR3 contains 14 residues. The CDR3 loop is CSARAGPSGETQYF. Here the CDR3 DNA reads TGCAGTGCTAGAGCCGGCCCGTCTGGAGAGACCCAGTACTTC.

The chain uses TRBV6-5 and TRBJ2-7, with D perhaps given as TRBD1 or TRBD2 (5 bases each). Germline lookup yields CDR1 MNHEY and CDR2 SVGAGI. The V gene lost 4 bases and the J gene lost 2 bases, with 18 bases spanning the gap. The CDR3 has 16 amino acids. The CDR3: CASSSGNRDGTYEQYF. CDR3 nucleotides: TGTGCCAGCAGTTCGGGGAACCGGGACGGAACCTACGAGCAGTACTTC.

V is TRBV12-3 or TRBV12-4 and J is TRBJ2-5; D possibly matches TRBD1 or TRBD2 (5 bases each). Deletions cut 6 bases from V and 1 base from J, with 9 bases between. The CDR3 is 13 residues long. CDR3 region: CASRGDAQETQYF. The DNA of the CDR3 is TGTGCCAGCAGAGGGGACGCCCAAGAGACCCAGTACTTC.

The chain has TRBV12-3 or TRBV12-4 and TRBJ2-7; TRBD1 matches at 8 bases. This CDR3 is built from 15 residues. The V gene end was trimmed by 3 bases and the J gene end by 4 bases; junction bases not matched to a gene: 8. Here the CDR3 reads CASSFVGQGAYEQYF. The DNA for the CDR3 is TGTGCCAGCAGTTTTGTGGGGCAGGGGGCGTACGAGCAGTACTTC.

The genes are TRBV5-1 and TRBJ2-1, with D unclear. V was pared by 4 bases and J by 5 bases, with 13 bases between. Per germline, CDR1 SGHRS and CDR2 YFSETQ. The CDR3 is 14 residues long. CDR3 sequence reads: CASSPGTADNEQFF. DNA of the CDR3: TGCGCCAGCAGCCCGGGTACGGCAGACAATGAGCAGTTCTTC.

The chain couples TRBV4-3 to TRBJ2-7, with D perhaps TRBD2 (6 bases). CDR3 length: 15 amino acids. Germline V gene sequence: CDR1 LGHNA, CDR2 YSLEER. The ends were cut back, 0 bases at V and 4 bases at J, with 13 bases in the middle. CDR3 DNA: TGCGCCAGCAGCCAAGATAGGGGACTCAAATACGAGCAGTACTTC. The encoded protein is CASSQDRGLKYEQYF.

The CDR3 DNA sequence: TGTGCCACCAGCAGAGTAGCAGGGAGGGACGAAAAACTGTTTTTT. Its protein product is CATSRVAGRDEKLFF. The chain carries TRBV15 and TRBJ1-4; tentative D call: TRBD1 (5 bases). Germline CDR1 and CDR2: LNHNV and YYDKDF (reference sequence). Deletions cut 1 base from V and 8 bases from J, with 14 bases between. CDR3 size: 15 residues.